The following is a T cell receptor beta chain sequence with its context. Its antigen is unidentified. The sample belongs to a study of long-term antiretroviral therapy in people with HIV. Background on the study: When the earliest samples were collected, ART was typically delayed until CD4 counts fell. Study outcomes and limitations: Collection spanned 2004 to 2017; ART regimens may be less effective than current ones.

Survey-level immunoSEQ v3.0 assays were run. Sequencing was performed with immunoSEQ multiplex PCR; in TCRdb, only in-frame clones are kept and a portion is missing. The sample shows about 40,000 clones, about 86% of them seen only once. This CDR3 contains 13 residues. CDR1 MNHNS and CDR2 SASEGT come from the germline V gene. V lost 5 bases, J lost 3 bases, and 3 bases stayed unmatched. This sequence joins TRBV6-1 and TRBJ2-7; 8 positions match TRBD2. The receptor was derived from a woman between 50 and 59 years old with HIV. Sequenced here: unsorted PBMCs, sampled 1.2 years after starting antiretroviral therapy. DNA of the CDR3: TGTGCCAGCAGTATCGGGGGGGGCTACGAGCAGTACTTC. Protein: CASSIGGGYEQYF.